This TCR beta chain emerged from a study of blood T cell repertoires in COVID-19. Authors' analysis steps: For nucleated cells, counts were estimated from reference gene primer amplification. Sequenced by immunoSEQ multiplex PCR; TCRdb stores in-frame clones only, minus some. The DNA gave D and trimming, while V, J and clone size come from that table. The table has about 92,000 clones, approximately 81% seen once. Germline CDR1 is LNHDA and CDR2 is SQIVND (reference sequence). The CDR3 runs to 15 residues. V shed 3 bases, J shed 4 bases, and the junction held 4 bases outside the gene matches. The sample taken for sequencing was peripheral blood. The chain joins TRBV19 to TRBJ2-5; 11 bases fit TRBD2. The sequence derives from a man aged 80 or over with acute or convalescent COVID-19. CDR3 coding DNA: TGTGCCAGTAGTATCGGACTAGCGGGTTCAGAGACCCAGTACTTC. Translation: CASSIGLAGSETQYF. Full variable domain (rest looked up from reference TRBV19 and TRBJ2-5): DGGITQSPKYLFRKEGQNVTLSCEQNLNHDAMYWYRQDPGQGLRLIYYSQIVNDFQKGDIAEGYSVSREKKESFPLTVTSAQKNPTAFYLCASSIGLAGSETQYFGPGTRLLVL.